The rows below give T cell receptor beta chains drawn from one sample of a study of shared clonotypes between healthy human individuals. Profiled with immunoSEQ multiplex PCR; TCRdb holds only in-frame clones, not every one. The sample contains around 700,000 clones, less than 80% of which appear only once. The sequenced sample was memory CD4+ T cells sorted from blood. These receptors were obtained from a woman aged 30 to 39 in good health. Both conserved end residues are part of each CDR3. The order of the fields is V gene, clone size, J gene, D gene, CDR3 DNA, CDR3 protein. The D gene is left open where the match is weak. Some rows have no size entry. The others give once, few or many, or a class for an expanded clone.

>TRBV4-1|.|TRBJ1-1|TRBD1
TGCGCCAGCAGCCAACCCGACAGGGGGCAAATGTGGGCTTTCTTT
CASSQPDRGQMWAFF
>TRBV20-1|.|TRBJ2-7|.
TGCAGTGTTCCGGGGGTAGACGAGCAGTACTTC
CSVPGVDEQYF
>TRBV10-3|.|TRBJ2-7|.
TGTGCCATCAGTGAGCACGGGTACGAGCAGTACTTC
CAISEHGYEQYF
>TRBV4-2|.|TRBJ2-4|TRBD2
TGTGCCAGCAGCAAAGGACTAGCGGGAGGGCCTATAGGGACGAACATTCAGTACTTC
CASSKGLAGGPIGTNIQYF
>TRBV7-8|.|TRBJ1-4|TRBD1
TGTGCCAGCAGGGACAGGGGAGATAATGAAAAACTGTTTTTT
CASRDRGDNEKLFF
>TRBV5-1|.|TRBJ2-1|TRBD2
TGCGCCAGCAGCACCGGGACTAGCTTGCTTGAGCAGTTCTTC
CASSTGTSLLEQFF
>TRBV15|.|TRBJ1-2|.
TGTGCCACCAGCAGAGATCGGGGTGAGCGGGGCTACACCTTC
CATSRDRGERGYTF
>TRBV9|.|TRBJ1-1|.
TGTGCCAGCAGCGTAGTTACCACTGAAGCTTTCTTT
CASSVVTTEAFF
>TRBV19|.|TRBJ2-3|TRBD2
TGTGCCAGTAGTATGGGGGACTACACAGATACGCAGTATTTT
CASSMGDYTDTQYF
>TRBV28|.|TRBJ1-2|.
TGTGCCAGCCGATCAGGGTATGGGATCTATGGCTACACCTTC
CASRSGYGIYGYTF
>TRBV18|once|TRBJ2-7|TRBD1
TGTGCCAGCTCACCAGTGGGACAGAACTACGAGCAGTACTTC
CASSPVGQNYEQYF
>TRBV4-1|.|TRBJ2-4|.
TGCGCCAGCAGCCAAGTCGGCGGGACAGCCAAAAACATTCAGTACTTC
CASSQVGGTAKNIQYF
>TRBV27|once|TRBJ2-7|TRBD2
TGTGCCAGCCGGATGAAGCGGGACTTCTTGTACGAGCAGTACTTC
CASRMKRDFLYEQYF
>TRBV2|.|TRBJ1-4|TRBD1
TGTGCCAGCAGTCTAAACAGGGGAACTAATGAAAAACTGTTTTTT
CASSLNRGTNEKLFF
>TRBV5-6|many|TRBJ2-7|TRBD2
TGTGCCAGCAAGAGACTCCGGGAGGGCCATAACTACGAGCAGTACTTC
CASKRLREGHNYEQYF
>TRBV10-3|.|TRBJ2-7|.
TGTGCCATCTCCACCCCGGGGCGCGAGCAGTACTTC
CAISTPGREQYF
>TRBV4-1|many|TRBJ2-6|.
TGCGCCAGCAGCCAAGATTACAGGGCAGCTGGGGCCAACGTCCTGACTTTC
CASSQDYRAAGANVLTF
>TRBV18|few|TRBJ2-2|.
TGTGCCAGCTCACCAATGACAAAACCAGTGGGCGGGGAGCTGTTTTTT
CASSPMTKPVGGELFF
>TRBV5-4|.|TRBJ1-1|.
TGTGCCAGCAGCTTTCCGGGTTCGAACACTGAAGCTTTCTTT
CASSFPGSNTEAFF
>TRBV7-2|.|TRBJ2-1|.
TGTGCCAGCAGCTTCTTATCGCGGGCTACCTACAATGAGCAGTTCTTC
CASSFLSRATYNEQFF
>TRBV7-2|.|TRBJ1-5|.
TGTGCCAGCAGCTTAGGTCCCCAAATTAATCAGCCCCAGCATTTT
CASSLGPQINQPQHF
>TRBV11-2|.|TRBJ2-7|.
TGTGCCAGCAGCTCGGACACTAGTGGGCAGGACGAGCAGTACTTC
CASSSDTSGQDEQYF
>TRBV6-5|.|TRBJ2-5|TRBD2
TGTGCCAGCAGCCGGGGACTAGTCGGCCAAGAGACCCAGTACTTC
CASSRGLVGQETQYF
>TRBV18|few|TRBJ1-2|.
TGTGCCAGCTCACCCTTCAACAGGATCGATAACTATGGCTACACCTTC
CASSPFNRIDNYGYTF
>TRBV19|.|TRBJ1-6|TRBD1
TGTGCCAGTAGTACCCGGACAGGGGGTCCCCACTTT
CASSTRTGGPHF
>TRBV29-1|.|TRBJ2-6|.
TGCAGCGTTGATTTTTCCGGCCGAGACTCTGGGGCCAACGTCCTGACTTTC
CSVDFSGRDSGANVLTF
>TRBV7-9|.|TRBJ2-1|TRBD1
TGTGCCAGCAGTCTCGGACAGGGTGGCATCAATGAGCAGTTCTTC
CASSLGQGGINEQFF
>TRBV10-3|.|TRBJ2-3|TRBD2
TGTGCCATCAGGAAGACTAGCAAGGAGGGCACAGATACGCAGTATTTT
CAIRKTSKEGTDTQYF
>TRBV5-4|.|TRBJ2-7|TRBD2
TGTGCCAGCAGCTTGAAACTAGCGGGAACCTACGAGCAGTACTTC
CASSLKLAGTYEQYF
>TRBV2|.|TRBJ2-1|.
TGTGCCAGCATAAATCTAGAGTTCGGCAATGAGCAGTTCTTC
CASINLEFGNEQFF
>TRBV20-1|once|TRBJ2-7|.
TGCAGTGCCACCGACATTTACGAGCAGTACTTC
CSATDIYEQYF
>TRBV5-6|few|TRBJ2-7|.
TGTGCCAGCAGCTTGTTTGTGGGAGACGTGAGCTACGAGCAGTACTTC
CASSLFVGDVSYEQYF
>TRBV11-2|.|TRBJ2-1|.
TGTGCCAGCAGCTTATCGAGCGGCCTATACAATGAGCAGTTCTTC
CASSLSSGLYNEQFF
>TRBV28|.|TRBJ2-7|.
TGTGCCAGCAGTTTCCCCCAAGCCAGCTACGAGCAGTACTTC
CASSFPQASYEQYF
>TRBV11-3|.|TRBJ2-1|.
TGTGCCAGCAGCCCCCGCGGCACCTCCTACAATGAGCAGTTCTTC
CASSPRGTSYNEQFF
>TRBV2|.|TRBJ2-3|TRBD1
TGTGCCAGCAGTGAATGGTGGGACAGCACTAGCACAGATACGCAGTATTTT
CASSEWWDSTSTDTQYF
>TRBV4-1|few|TRBJ2-2|.
TGCGCCAGCAGCCAAGATCTGTTCGGCCTGGCGAACACCGGGGAGCTGTTTTTT
CASSQDLFGLANTGELFF
>TRBV7-9|.|TRBJ2-1|.
TGTGCCAGCAGCGCCGCGGCCCAGCAGTTCTTC
CASSAAAQQFF
>TRBV19|.|TRBJ2-1|TRBD2
TGTGCCAGTACGCCCGTCAGCGGGAGCGATTTCGAGCAGTTCTTC
CASTPVSGSDFEQFF
>TRBV28|.|TRBJ1-1|.
TGTGCCAGCAGTGAAGGCGGGAGCCTCAATGTAGCTTTCTTT
CASSEGGSLNVAFF
>TRBV4-2|.|TRBJ2-1|.
TGTGCCAGCAGCCAAGATGGGGGTCCGGATGAGCAGTTCTTC
CASSQDGGPDEQFF
>TRBV5-1|.|TRBJ2-2|.
TGCGCCAGCAGCGACCAGGGTACCACCGGGGAGCTGTTTTTT
CASSDQGTTGELFF
>TRBV5-6|.|TRBJ1-1|.
TGTGCCAGCAGCTTGGTAGGGAGAGGGTTCATGAACACTGAAGCTTTCTTT
CASSLVGRGFMNTEAFF
>TRBV2|.|TRBJ1-5|.
TGTGCCAGCAGTGAAGCAAATCGGACATTATATCAGCCCCAGCATTTT
CASSEANRTLYQPQHF
>TRBV28|.|TRBJ2-7|TRBD2
TGTGCCAGCAGTTCCCCGGGACTAGCAGCCTACGAGCAGTACTTC
CASSSPGLAAYEQYF
>TRBV5-1|.|TRBJ2-7|TRBD1
TGCGCCAGCAGCCCGGTGGGGGGACAGGGCTACGAGCAGTACTTC
CASSPVGGQGYEQYF
>TRBV6-5|.|TRBJ2-1|.
TGTGCCAGCAGTTACTTGGCTAGCACGAGGAATGAGCAGTTCTTC
CASSYLASTRNEQFF
>TRBV7-9|.|TRBJ1-4|TRBD1
TGTGCCAGCAGCTTAGCGGGACAGATTAATGAAAAACTGTTTTTT
CASSLAGQINEKLFF
>TRBV7-3|.|TRBJ1-2|TRBD1
TGTGCCAGCAGCCTTCAGGGGGCGCGAGGCTACACCTTC
CASSLQGARGYTF
>TRBV6-1|.|TRBJ1-2|.
TGTGCCAGCAGTGAAGACGTGAGGGGCCTTGGCTACACCTTC
CASSEDVRGLGYTF
>TRBV15|few|TRBJ2-5|.
TGTGCCACCAGCAGACGGGGGCAAGAGACCCAGTACTTC
CATSRRGQETQYF
>TRBV6-5|.|TRBJ2-7|TRBD1
TGTGCCAGCAGTTACTCGGGGGACAGATGGTACGAGCAGTACTTC
CASSYSGDRWYEQYF
>TRBV28|many|TRBJ2-7|.
TGTGCCAGCAGTTTTAAATACGAGCAGTACTTC
CASSFKYEQYF
>TRBV7-9|once|TRBJ1-1|.
TGTGCCAGCAGCTTGGACAGTTCAATGTTAGGGACTGAAGCTTTCTTT
CASSLDSSMLGTEAFF
>TRBV5-1|.|TRBJ2-7|TRBD2
TGCGCCAGCAGCTACTCTAGCGGGAGCAGCTCCTACGAGCAGTACTTC
CASSYSSGSSSYEQYF
>TRBV6-4|.|TRBJ2-1|.
TGTGCCAGCAGTGACGGAGAAGGGTCCTACAATGAGCAGTTCTTC
CASSDGEGSYNEQFF